A selection of T cell receptor beta chains follows, all from one sample in a study of blood T cell repertoires in COVID-19. Sequenced by immunoSEQ multiplex PCR; TCRdb stores in-frame clones only, minus some. Among 25,000 to 30,000 clones listed, over 75% were seen once. The sample comprised peripheral blood. These receptors all come from a woman aged 60-75 years with acute or convalescent COVID-19. Each CDR3 is given with its conserved first and last residue. Fields, in order: J gene, D gene, clone size, V gene, CDR3 protein, CDR3 DNA. D genes are given only for firm matches. Where a row states a size, it is once, few, many or the class of an expanded clone; other rows omit it.

>TRBJ1-5|-|-|TRBV24-1
CATSAGGRPIGEPQHF
TGTGCCACCAGCGCGGGGGGTAGGCCAATCGGGGAGCCCCAGCATTTT
>TRBJ2-7|TRBD1|-|TRBV15
CATSRDLGRGRVDSYEQYF
TGTGCCACCAGCAGAGATCTAGGCAGGGGGCGCGTGGACTCCTACGAGCAGTACTTC
>TRBJ1-5|-|-|TRBV4-1
CASSQVGVSQEPQHF
TGCGCCAGCAGCCAAGTCGGTGTCAGCCAGGAGCCCCAGCATTTT
>TRBJ2-5|TRBD1|-|TRBV4-1
CASSRMVMGRGNQETQYF
TGCGCCAGCAGCCGGATGGTGATGGGCAGGGGGAACCAAGAGACCCAGTACTTC
>TRBJ2-7|-|-|TRBV4-1
CASSHRDNSYEQYF
TGCGCCAGCAGCCACCGGGACAACTCCTACGAGCAGTACTTC
>TRBJ1-2|-|few|TRBV3-1/TRBV3-2
CASSQRGGQSYGYTF
TGTGCCAGCAGCCAGAGGGGTGGACAGAGCTATGGCTACACCTTC
>TRBJ1-4|-|once|TRBV7-9
CASSPSSGVTNEKLFF
TGTGCCAGCAGCCCCTCTTCGGGGGTCACTAATGAAAAACTGTTTTTT
>TRBJ2-7|-|once|TRBV27
CASSFTESSYEQYF
TGTGCCAGCAGTTTTACGGAGAGCTCCTACGAGCAGTACTTC
>TRBJ1-6|-|few|TRBV10-3
CAIKREVNSPLHF
TGTGCCATCAAAAGGGAGGTTAATTCACCCCTCCACTTT
>TRBJ2-7|-|few|TRBV5-4
CASSRDTNSYEQYF
TGTGCCAGCAGCCGGGACACTAACTCCTACGAGCAGTACTTC
>TRBJ2-1|-|-|TRBV7-9
CASSGGERRNEQFF
TGTGCCAGCTCTGGAGGGGAAAGAAGGAATGAGCAGTTCTTC
>TRBJ1-1|TRBD1|once|TRBV2
CASFRDRAEAFF
TGTGCCAGCTTCCGGGACAGGGCTGAAGCTTTCTTT
>TRBJ1-1|TRBD1|-|TRBV29-1
CSVGEGAGNTEAFF
TGCAGCGTGGGAGAGGGGGCCGGGAACACTGAAGCTTTCTTT
>TRBJ1-3|-|few|TRBV15
CATSRVGGGTPNSGNTIYF
TGTGCCACCAGCAGAGTCGGGGGGGGGACGCCAAACTCTGGAAACACCATATATTTT
>TRBJ2-3|TRBD2|-|TRBV29-1
CSYRGGPDTQYF
TGCAGCTACCGGGGGGGCCCAGATACGCAGTATTTT
>TRBJ1-1|-|once|TRBV7-9
CASSSISVGNTEAFF
TGTGCCAGCAGCTCCATCTCGGTTGGGAACACTGAAGCTTTCTTT
>TRBJ1-2|-|-|TRBV6-6
CASSISSGYGYTF
TGTGCCAGCAGTATCAGTTCTGGCTATGGCTACACCTTC
>TRBJ2-1|TRBD2|-|TRBV7-9
CASSFSGPWDEQFF
TGTGCCAGCAGCTTTAGCGGGCCTTGGGATGAGCAGTTCTTC
>TRBJ1-6|TRBD1|-|TRBV7-2
CASSPPGQGGNSPLHF
TGTGCCAGCAGCCCTCCCGGACAGGGCGGGAATTCACCCCTCCACTTT
>TRBJ2-1|-|-|TRBV5-1
CASSLGLTGSGNEQFF
TGCGCCAGCAGCTTGGGCTTGACGGGATCGGGGAATGAGCAGTTCTTC
>TRBJ1-2|-|-|TRBV4-1
CASSQDFGSGDNYGYTF
TGCGCCAGCAGCCAAGATTTTGGGTCAGGGGATAACTATGGCTACACCTTC
>TRBJ2-5|TRBD2|-|TRBV4-2
CASSQTSGTSDFKETQYF
TGTGCCAGCAGCCAAACGTCCGGGACTAGCGACTTTAAAGAGACCCAGTACTTC
>TRBJ2-2|TRBD2|-|TRBV11-3
CASSLTSTNTGELFF
TGTGCCAGCAGCCTGACTAGCACGAACACCGGGGAGCTGTTTTTT
>TRBJ1-5|-|-|TRBV6-5
CASSANSNQPQHF
TGTGCCAGCAGCGCTAATAGCAATCAGCCCCAGCATTTT
>TRBJ2-5|-|-|TRBV9
CASSVGEGKGGGYRETQYF
TGTGCCAGCAGCGTAGGGGAAGGAAAGGGCGGGGGCTACAGGGAGACCCAGTACTTC
>TRBJ2-4|TRBD1|once|TRBV3-1/TRBV3-2
CASSQGDRGAVIQYF
TGTGCCAGCAGCCAAGGCGACAGGGGGGCTGTCATTCAGTACTTC
>TRBJ1-5|TRBD1|-|TRBV27
CASSLQAGQFNQPQHF
TGTGCCAGCAGTTTGCAGGCGGGACAGTTCAATCAGCCCCAGCATTTT
>TRBJ2-3|TRBD2|-|TRBV20-1
CSASLASGGTDTQYF
TGCAGTGCTAGTCTGGCTAGCGGGGGCACAGATACGCAGTATTTT
>TRBJ2-7|-|-|TRBV7-6
CASSQGEATEQYF
TGTGCCAGCAGCCAAGGAGAGGCAACCGAGCAGTACTTC
>TRBJ2-3|TRBD1|-|TRBV7-3
CASSNYGQGAGDTQYF
TGTGCCAGCAGCAACTACGGGCAGGGGGCTGGAGATACGCAGTATTTT
>TRBJ1-2|-|-|TRBV5-6
CASSHPVRQNGYTF
TGTGCCAGCAGTCATCCTGTTCGTCAGAATGGCTACACCTTC
>TRBJ1-2|TRBD1|-|TRBV3-1/TRBV3-2
CASSQRTGDGYTF
TGTGCCAGCAGCCAACGGACAGGAGATGGCTACACCTTC
>TRBJ2-5|TRBD1|-|TRBV27
CASRDRGQETQYF
TGTGCCAGCAGAGACAGGGGCCAAGAGACCCAGTACTTC
>TRBJ2-1|-|few|TRBV10-1
CASSGVDGQFF
TGCGCCAGCAGCGGGGTAGACGGGCAGTTCTTC
>TRBJ1-6|-|-|TRBV2
CASSEQGWWSPLHF
TGTGCCAGCAGTGAGCAGGGTTGGTGGTCACCCCTCCACTTT
>TRBJ1-1|-|-|TRBV7-2
CASSLEAATRREAFF
TGTGCCAGCAGCTTAGAGGCGGCAACGCGCCGGGAGGCTTTCTTT
>TRBJ1-1|-|-|TRBV19
CASSIDLAVPTEAFF
TGTGCCAGTAGTATAGATCTAGCGGTTCCCACTGAAGCTTTCTTT
>TRBJ1-4|-|-|TRBV5-7
CASSAGPTNEKLFF
TGTGCCAGCAGCGCGGGGCCAACTAATGAAAAACTGTTTTTT
>TRBJ1-2|-|-|TRBV12-3/TRBV12-4
CASSQLTDRGYTF
TGTGCCAGCAGTCAATTGACAGATCGTGGCTACACCTTC
>TRBJ2-7|TRBD1|-|TRBV4-1
CASSQSGGGQGIYEQYF
TGCGCCAGCAGCCAAAGTGGGGGGGGACAGGGTATTTACGAGCAGTACTTC
>TRBJ1-1|TRBD1|-|TRBV4-1
CASSQEGTGWGGTEAFF
TGCGCCAGCAGCCAAGAAGGGACAGGGTGGGGGGGCACTGAAGCTTTCTTT
>TRBJ1-6|TRBD1|-|TRBV27
CASSSGQGRNSPLHF
TGTGCCAGCAGTTCCGGACAGGGAAGGAATTCACCCCTCCACTTT
>TRBJ2-3|TRBD2|few|TRBV11-2
CASSSTSGGFTDTQYF
TGTGCCAGCAGCTCGACTAGCGGGGGGTTCACAGATACGCAGTATTTT
>TRBJ1-1|-|-|TRBV5-3
CARSSRGMNTEAFF
TGTGCCAGAAGCTCCCGGGGGATGAACACTGAAGCTTTCTTT